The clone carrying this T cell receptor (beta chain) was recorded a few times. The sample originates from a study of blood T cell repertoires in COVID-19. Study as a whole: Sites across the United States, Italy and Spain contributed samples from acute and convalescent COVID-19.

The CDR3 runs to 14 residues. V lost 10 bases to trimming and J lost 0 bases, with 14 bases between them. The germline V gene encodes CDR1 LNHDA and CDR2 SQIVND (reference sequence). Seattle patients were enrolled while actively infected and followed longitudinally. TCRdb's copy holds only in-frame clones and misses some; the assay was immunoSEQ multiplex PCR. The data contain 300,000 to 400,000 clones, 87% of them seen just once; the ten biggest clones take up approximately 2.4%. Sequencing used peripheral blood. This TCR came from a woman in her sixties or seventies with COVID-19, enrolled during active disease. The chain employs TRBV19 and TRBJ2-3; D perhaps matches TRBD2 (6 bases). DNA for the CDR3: TGTGCCACTACTCTAGCGCCTAGCACAGATACGCAGTATTTT. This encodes CATTLAPSTDTQYF.